This entry lists 18 T cell receptor beta chains sequenced from one sample in a study of regulatory T cells in long-lasting Graves disease. Construction of the TCR beta libraries employed iRepertoire HTBI primers in conjunction with Arm-PCR of CDR3 regions. One entry per CDR3 protein, called by TCRdb with MiXCR from the multiplex PCR reads. The sample has 420,000 or so distinct CDR3 sequences, roughly 17% seen once. Time point defined: newly diagnosed GD, antithyroid drugs for less than 3 months. Generation of the TCR library employed RNA extracted from PBMCs. The data also belong to a second study, concerning T cells in Graves' hyperthyroidism and ophthalmopathy.

This specimen was peripheral blood mononuclear cells (PBMCs), taken at new diagnosis, from a patient treated with antithyroid drugs. These receptor sequences come from a woman younger than 30 with Graves disease.

This clonotype was observed many times. The chain carries TRBV20-1 and TRBJ2-3; possible D gene TRBD2, 5 bases. The germline CDR1 and CDR2 sequences are DFQATT and SNEGSKA (reference sequence). This CDR3 spans 12 amino acids. V was pared by 7 bases and J by 4 bases, with 12 bases between. This chain's CDR3 is CSELVRADTQYF. For the CDR3, the DNA is TGCAGTGAATTAGTGAGGGCAGATACGCAGTATTTT.

This clonotype was counted a few times. The chain carries TRBV6-1 and TRBJ2-7; no clear D gene. Trimming stripped 5 bases from V and 4 bases from J, with 9 bases between. This CDR3 is built from 12 residues. CDR1 and CDR2 (germline): MNHNS, SASEGT. The CDR3 spells CASSRVLYEQYF. The DNA for the CDR3 is TGTGCCAGCAGTAGAGTGTTATACGAGCAGTACTTC.

The genes are TRBV9 and TRBJ2-1; D possibly uses TRBD1 or TRBD2 (5 bases each). Germline-derived CDR1 and CDR2 are SGDLS and YYNGEE. The V end lost 0 bases, the J end lost 8 bases, and 15 bases lay between the germline ends. The CDR3 covers 15 residues. The DNA of the CDR3 is TGTGCCAGCAGCGTAGCTTCCAGGGAGAGGGATGAGCAGTTCTTC. Protein: CASSVASRERDEQFF.

This chain joins TRBV4-2 and TRBJ1-1; 8 bases agree with TRBD1. Germline CDR1 reads LGHNA; CDR2 reads YNFKEQ. V was clipped by 6 bases and J by 3 bases; unmatched bases: 6. The CDR3 covers 14 residues. The CDR3 nucleotides are TGTGCCAGCAGTGCAGGGGGCTGGGACACTGAAGCTTTCTTT. Protein sequence: CASSAGGWDTEAFF.

This clonotype was found many times. The chain has TRBV27 and TRBJ2-1; D not resolved. The ends were cut back, 7 bases at V and 10 bases at J, with 14 bases in the middle. The germline V gene has CDR1 MNHEY and CDR2 SMNVEV (reference sequence). The CDR3 is 12 residues long. As DNA, the CDR3 is TGTGCCAGCAAGGCAACCCAAGGGGAGCAGTTCTTC. Translated: CASKATQGEQFF.

At least ten counts were recorded for this clonotype. The chain combines TRBV20-1 with TRBJ2-3, with 7 bases that match TRBD2. V was pared by 1 base and J by 4 bases, with 2 bases of the junction left unmatched. The CDR3 consists of 13 residues. Germline CDR1 DFQATT, CDR2 SNEGSKA (reference sequence). DNA for the CDR3: TGCAGTGCTAGAGCGGGAGGCCCAGATACGCAGTATTTT. Protein: CSARAGGPDTQYF.

The rearrangement links TRBV28 to TRBJ1-1; TRBD1 might be the D (6 bases). The germline V gene has CDR1 MDHEN and CDR2 SYDVKM. CDR3 length: 14 amino acids. Deletions cut 10 bases from V and 2 bases from J, with 17 bases between. The CDR3 DNA follows: TGTGCCATCCACTTGGGGGGGGGCAACACTGAAGCTTTCTTT. Residues: CAIHLGGGNTEAFF.

Ten or more counts support this clonotype. The rearrangement uses TRBV27 and TRBJ2-3, with 8 bases matching TRBD1. There are 17 residues in the CDR3. J gave up 0 bases and V 5 bases, and 10 bases lay outside the gene matches. Germline CDR1 and CDR2: MNHEY and SMNVEV (reference sequence). CDR3 loop: CASSPRGQALSTDTQYF. The CDR3 coding sequence is TGTGCCAGCAGTCCCAGGGGACAGGCCCTTAGCACAGATACGCAGTATTTT.

This clonotype was seen many times. V usage is TRBV12-3 or TRBV12-4 and J usage is TRBJ1-1, with D possibly TRBD1 on 5 matching bases. This CDR3 spans 17 amino acids. V lost 2 bases and J 4 bases, leaving 20 bases between the germline ends. The CDR3, as DNA: TGTGCCAGCAGTTTATATCCCCCGCAGGGATTGGTCACTGAAGCTTTCTTT. Amino acid sequence: CASSLYPPQGLVTEAFF.

This clonotype was seen repeatedly, ten times or more. The CDR3 DNA reads TGTGCCAGCAGTGAATGGGCTAGCGGGAGCAATGAGCAGTTCTTC. Translating it yields CASSEWASGSNEQFF. V gene TRBV6-1 combines with J gene TRBJ2-1, with TRBD2 matching 10 bases. The CDR3 loop spans 15 amino acids. The germline CDR1 and CDR2 sequences are MNHNS and SASEGT. J lost 6 bases, V lost 2 bases, and 4 bases had no gene match.

The rearrangement joins TRBV13 to TRBJ2-1; 15 positions match TRBD2. Germline V CDR1 and CDR2: PRHDT, FYEKMQ (reference sequence). V dropped 5 bases and J dropped 7; count of bases not matched to a gene: 6. This CDR3 is built from 16 residues. CDR3 residues: CASSGPGTSGRNEQFF. In DNA, the CDR3 is TGTGCCAGCAGCGGACCCGGGACTAGCGGGAGGAATGAGCAGTTCTTC.

This clonotype was observed at least ten times. The rearrangement links TRBV7-2 to TRBJ2-7; D remains ambiguous. This CDR3 region has 14 residues. In germline, CDR1 is SGHTA, CDR2 FQGNSA. V lost 1 base, J lost 3 bases, and 10 bases lay in between. CDR3: CASSLELFSYEQYF. DNA for the CDR3: TGTGCCAGCAGCTTAGAGCTCTTCAGCTACGAGCAGTACTTC.

As regards this clonotype: This could be a read error, since a much larger clone is one nucleotide away. This rearrangement joins TRBV20-1 to TRBJ2-5; tentatively, D is TRBD2 (5 bases). From germline, CDR1 is DFQATT and CDR2 SNEGSKA (reference sequence). This CDR3 region has 14 residues. CDR3 amino acids: CSARALAYQETKYF. For the CDR3, the DNA is TGCAGTGCTAGAGCCTTAGCGTACCAAGAGACCAAGTACTTC.

This clonotype was seen at least ten times. The gene calls are TRBV28 and TRBJ2-3; 7 bases map to TRBD2. Germline V gene data show CDR1 as MDHEN and CDR2 as SYDVKM. J lost 2 bases, V lost 3 bases, and 8 bases had no gene match. The CDR3 extends over 16 amino acids. CDR3 amino acids: CASSLGLAEYTDTQYF. The DNA of the CDR3 is TGTGCCAGCAGTTTGGGGCTAGCGGAGTACACAGATACGCAGTATTTT.

This clonotype has a handful of counts. The rearrangement links TRBV9 to TRBJ1-3; D unclear. The CDR3 has 12 residues. Trimming removed 5 bases at V and 4 bases at J, with 7 bases between. Germline V gives CDR1 SGDLS, CDR2 YYNGEE. CDR3 sequence: CASSDGGNTIYF. Written as DNA, the CDR3 is TGTGCCAGCAGTGATGGCGGAAACACCATATATTTT. The entire variable domain, with the rest obtained from reference TRBV9 and TRBJ1-3, is as follows: DSGVTQTPKHLITATGQRVTLRCSPRSGDLSVYWYQQSLDQGLQFLIQYYNGEERAKGNILERFSAQQFPDLHSELNLSSLELGDSALYFCASSDGGNTIYFGEGSWLTVV.

This rearrangement joins TRBV6-1 to TRBJ2-7, with 8 bases aligning to TRBD2. The V gene end was trimmed by 6 bases and the J gene end by 0 bases; junction bases not matched to a gene: 4. The length of the CDR3 is 14 residues. CDR1 MNHNS and CDR2 SASEGT come from the germline V gene. As DNA, the CDR3 is TGTGCCAGCAGGGCGGGAGGTCTCTCCTACGAGCAGTACTTC. Protein sequence: CASRAGGLSYEQYF.

This clonotype was found a few times. The V call is TRBV20-1, the J call TRBJ2-7; D unresolved. Between the trimmed V and J ends, which lost 2 bases and 0 bases, there was a span of 11 bases. The CDR3 is made up of 14 amino acids. Germline V gives CDR1 DFQATT, CDR2 SNEGSKA (reference sequence). CDR3 sequence reads: CSARPTEYSYEQYF. The CDR3 DNA follows: TGCAGTGCTAGACCGACGGAATACTCCTACGAGCAGTACTTC.

This clonotype came up a few times. The J gene is TRBJ2-1, the V gene TRBV19; 7 positions match TRBD2. The junction had 4 bases not matched to a gene; V was cut back by 10 bases and J by 4 bases. Germline V gene data show CDR1 as LNHDA and CDR2 as SQIVND (reference sequence). CDR3 length equals 12 residues. CDR3 region: CATLAEYNEQFF. The CDR3 region has the DNA TGTGCCACCCTAGCGGAATACAATGAGCAGTTCTTC.